Following are 21 T cell receptor beta chains from one sample sequenced in a study of cytotoxic CD8 clonotypes in ibrutinib-treated CLL. Profiled with immunoSEQ multiplex PCR; TCRdb holds only in-frame clones, not every one. The profile shows more than 45,000 clones, approximately 87% of them singletons. The sample consisted of PBMCs, taken after 24 months of ibrutinib treatment. All receptors come from a human donor with chronic lymphocytic leukemia.

About this clone itself: Other DNA sequences within the sample encode an identical CDR3. The chain links TRBV14 to TRBJ1-1; D unresolved. CDR1 is SGHDN and CDR2 is FVKESK in the germline V gene. V was trimmed by 4 bases and J by 3 bases, leaving 15 bases between them. The CDR3 has 15 amino acids. CDR3 protein: CASSPRTGWDTEAFF. The CDR3 coding sequence is TGTGCCAGCAGCCCACGGACCGGGTGGGACACTGAAGCTTTCTTT.

This clone was seen a handful of times. CDR3 nucleotides: TGTGCCAGCTGCTGTGCAGGTGGGGCTAATGAAAAACTGTTTTTT. This translates into CASCCAGGANEKLFF. The chain links TRBV21-1 to TRBJ1-4. TRBV21-1 is a pseudogene segment. The CDR3 contains 15 residues.

V gene TRBV11-2 combines with J gene TRBJ2-7; 10 bases agree with TRBD1. With 5 bases clipped from V and 2 bases from J, the junction kept 3 bases outside the gene matches. The CDR3 is 14 residues long. Germline V gives CDR1 SGHAT, CDR2 FQNNGV. The CDR3 loop is CASSQDRGTYEQYF. As DNA, the CDR3 is TGTGCCAGCAGCCAGGACAGGGGGACCTACGAGCAGTACTTC.

This clone occurred once. The chain has TRBV9 and TRBJ2-1, with D hard to call. The CDR3 loop spans 11 amino acids. The V gene's germline CDR1 is SGDLS and CDR2 YYNGEE. V was pared by 4 bases and J by 7 bases, with 6 bases between. In DNA, the CDR3 is TGTGCCAGCAGCACAATGAATGAGCAGTTCTTC. Translating it yields CASSTMNEQFF.

The rearrangement joins TRBV11-2 to TRBJ2-5, with no clear D. CDR3 length: 15 residues. Germline V gene data show CDR1 as SGHAT and CDR2 as FQNNGV. V shed 0 bases and J shed 1 base, with 9 bases lying between them. CDR3 residues: CASSLEQLFQETQYF. CDR3 nucleotides: TGTGCCAGCAGCTTAGAACAGCTCTTCCAAGAGACCCAGTACTTC.

The chain is built from TRBV30 and TRBJ2-7; 9 bases fit TRBD2. Germline V CDR1 and CDR2: GTSNPN, SVGIG (reference sequence). J was trimmed by 2 bases and V by 1 base; bases with no gene match: 3. The CDR3 has 14 amino acids. For the CDR3, the DNA is TGTGCCTGGAGTGAGGCGGGAGGGACCTACGAGCAGTACTTC. Translation gives CAWSEAGGTYEQYF.

This chain uses TRBV7-3 with TRBJ2-5; 7 bases align to TRBD2. CDR1 is SGHTA and CDR2 is FQGTGA in the germline V gene. The length of the CDR3 is 14 residues. Trimming removed 5 bases from V and 3 bases from J; junction bases left unmatched: 6. The CDR3 loop is CASSRPGREETQYF. The CDR3 coding sequence is TGTGCCAGCAGCCGCCCGGGGAGGGAAGAGACCCAGTACTTC.

The chain combines TRBV29-1 with TRBJ2-5; a possible D gene is TRBD2 (6 bases). CDR1 and CDR2 from the germline V gene are SQVTM and ANQGSEA. This CDR3 contains 11 residues. The V end was cut by 4 bases, the J end by 5 bases, with 8 bases between. CDR3 sequence: CSVGRVETQYF. The DNA for the CDR3 is TGCAGCGTTGGGAGGGTTGAGACCCAGTACTTC.

The chain combines TRBV14 with TRBJ2-7; D remains unclear. Germline V gene lookup returns CDR1 SGHDN and CDR2 FVKESK. V lost 3 bases and J 3 bases, leaving 6 bases between the germline ends. This CDR3 contains 12 residues. CDR3 sequence: CASSQARYEQYF. CDR3 in DNA: TGTGCCAGCAGCCAGGCCCGCTACGAGCAGTACTTC.

The J gene is TRBJ2-3, the V gene TRBV5-6; no clear D gene. The V gene lost 4 bases and the J gene lost 0 bases, with 9 bases spanning the gap. The germline V gene has CDR1 SGHDT and CDR2 YYEEEE. This CDR3 contains 14 residues. The CDR3 spells CASSRGTSTDTQYF. The CDR3 DNA follows: TGTGCCAGCAGCCGCGGAACTAGCACAGATACGCAGTATTTT.

This clone was seen only once. The CDR3 region is CASSYFPGQSNYGYTF. CDR3 sequence (DNA): TGTGCCAGCAGTTACTTTCCGGGACAGTCAAACTATGGCTACACCTTC. This chain joins TRBV6-6 and TRBJ1-2, with 7 nucleotides matching TRBD1. The CDR3 spans 16 residues. The J segment lost 2 bases and the V segment lost 1 base, leaving 7 bases of the junction unmatched. Germline V gene data show CDR1 as MNHNY and CDR2 as SVGAGI (reference sequence).

J is TRBJ2-1 and V is TRBV4-3; D perhaps matches TRBD2 (6 bases). There are 16 residues in the CDR3. The germline V gene has CDR1 LGHNA and CDR2 YSLEER. The V end was cut by 1 base, the J end by 12 bases, with 22 bases between. CDR3 in DNA: TGCGCCAGCAGCCAAGTCCGATCGTCGGGAGTCTGGGGGCAGTTCTTC. Its translation: CASSQVRSSGVWGQFF.

CDR3 region: CATSRDYPRDGYTF. The CDR3 DNA reads TGTGCCACCAGCAGAGACTACCCTCGGGATGGCTACACCTTC. The rearrangement joins TRBV15 to TRBJ1-2; D remains unclear. CDR1 and CDR2 (germline): LNHNV, YYDKDF (reference sequence). V lost 0 bases, J lost 6 bases, and 11 bases lay in between. The CDR3 has 14 residues.

CDR3 sequence (DNA): TGTGCCAGCACCTCAAGGGGGGGCCTAGCCAAAAACATTCAGTACTTC. It encodes CASTSRGGLAKNIQYF. This chain connects TRBV7-2 to TRBJ2-4; a possible D gene is TRBD2 (7 bases). CDR1 SGHTA and CDR2 FQGNSA come from the germline V gene. CDR3 length: 16 amino acids. V was shortened by 7 bases and J by 0 bases, with 16 bases between the two germline ends.

The chain has TRBV7-3 and TRBJ2-5; D unclear. Germline lookup yields CDR1 SGHTA and CDR2 FQGTGA. V was clipped by 5 bases and J by 5 bases, with 15 bases between them. This CDR3 has 14 amino acids. This CDR3 is CASSRSRSGETQYF. CDR3 sequence (DNA): TGTGCCAGCAGCCGCAGTCGGAGTGGGGAGACCCAGTACTTC.

The chain carries TRBV5-1 and TRBJ1-4; 7 bases map to TRBD1. The length of the CDR3 is 14 residues. V was pared by 7 bases and J by 4 bases, with 7 bases of the junction left unmatched. Germline-derived CDR1 and CDR2 are SGHRS and YFSETQ. The DNA for the CDR3 is TGCGCCAGCCAAGGGGGCTTGCATAATGAAAAACTGTTTTTT. This translates into CASQGGLHNEKLFF. Using reference TRBV5-1 and TRBJ1-4 for the parts outside the CDR3, the full variable domain is KAGVTQTPRYLIKTRGQQVTLSCSPISGHRSVSWYQQTPGQGLQFLFEYFSETQRNKGNFPGRFSGRQFSNSRSEMNVSTLELGDSALYLCASQGGLHNEKLFFGSGTQLSVL.

The V call is TRBV11-2, the J call TRBJ2-7; unclear D gene. Germline V gene sequence: CDR1 SGHAT, CDR2 FQNNGV. The CDR3 runs to 14 residues. Trimming took 1 base from V and 3 from J, leaving 10 bases between them. In nucleotides, the CDR3 is TGTGCCAGCAGCTTAGGTGGGCTAAGCTACGAGCAGTACTTC. Translated: CASSLGGLSYEQYF.

The chain carries TRBV29-1 and TRBJ2-7, with D possibly TRBD2 on 6 matching bases. CDR1 is SQVTM, CDR2 ANQGSEA, per germline. The CDR3 contains 12 residues. As DNA, the CDR3 is TGCAGTGCGGCGGGATACTCCTACGAGCAGTACTTC. Residues: CSAAGYSYEQYF.

V usage is TRBV6-5 and J usage is TRBJ1-2; 9 nucleotides agree with TRBD1. V shed 4 bases, J shed 2 bases, and the junction held 5 bases outside the gene matches. The CDR3 covers 15 residues. CDR1 and CDR2 from the germline V gene are MNHEY and SVGAGI. CDR3 protein: CASSLTGGPNYGYTF. The DNA of the CDR3 is TGTGCCAGCAGTTTAACAGGGGGCCCGAACTATGGCTACACCTTC.

This clone turned up a few times. CDR3 nucleotides: TGTGCCACCAGCAGAGGCCGGGTTCAGCCCCAGCATTTT. It encodes CATSRGRVQPQHF. J is TRBJ1-5 and V is TRBV15; D not resolved. The germline gives CDR1 LNHNV, CDR2 YYDKDF (reference sequence). With 1 base removed from V and 6 bases from J, the gap between germline ends came to 7 bases. There are 13 residues in the CDR3.

The chain joins TRBV5-4 to TRBJ2-2; D is uncertain. The CDR3 sequence is 13 residues long. Trimming took 0 bases from V and 3 from J, leaving 3 bases between them. Germline CDR1 reads SGHNT; CDR2 reads YYREEE (reference sequence). This CDR3 reads CASSLEDTGELFF. In DNA form, the CDR3 reads TGTGCCAGCAGCTTGGAGGACACCGGGGAGCTGTTTTTT.